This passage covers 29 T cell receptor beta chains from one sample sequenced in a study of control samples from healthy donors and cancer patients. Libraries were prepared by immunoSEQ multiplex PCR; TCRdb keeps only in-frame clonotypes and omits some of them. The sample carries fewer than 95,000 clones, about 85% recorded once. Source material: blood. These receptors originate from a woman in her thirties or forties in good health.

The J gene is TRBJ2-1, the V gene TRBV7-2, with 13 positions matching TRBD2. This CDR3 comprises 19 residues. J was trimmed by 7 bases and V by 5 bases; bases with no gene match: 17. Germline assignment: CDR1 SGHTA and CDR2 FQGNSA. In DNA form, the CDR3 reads TGTGCCAGCAGCCCTCGGACTAGCGGGGGTCCCTCACAAAATAATGAGCAGTTCTTC. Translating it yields CASSPRTSGGPSQNNEQFF.

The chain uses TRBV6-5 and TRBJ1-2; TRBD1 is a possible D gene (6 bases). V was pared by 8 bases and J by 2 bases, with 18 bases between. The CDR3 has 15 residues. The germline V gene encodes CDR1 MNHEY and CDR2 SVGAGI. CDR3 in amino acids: CASRGGHVRNYGYTF. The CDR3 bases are TGTGCCAGCCGGGGGGGGCATGTACGGAACTATGGCTACACCTTC.

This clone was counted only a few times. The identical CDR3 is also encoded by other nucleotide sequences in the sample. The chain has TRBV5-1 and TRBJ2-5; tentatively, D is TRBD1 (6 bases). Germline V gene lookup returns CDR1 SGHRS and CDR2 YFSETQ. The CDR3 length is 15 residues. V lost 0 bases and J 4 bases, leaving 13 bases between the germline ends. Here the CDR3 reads CASSLAGRGLETQYF. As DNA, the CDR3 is TGCGCCAGCAGCTTGGCAGGCAGGGGATTAGAGACCCAGTACTTC. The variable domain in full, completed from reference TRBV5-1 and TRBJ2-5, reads KAGVTQTPRYLIKTRGQQVTLSCSPISGHRSVSWYQQTPGQGLQFLFEYFSETQRNKGNFPGRFSGRQFSNSRSEMNVSTLELGDSALYLCASSLAGRGLETQYFGPGTRLLVL.

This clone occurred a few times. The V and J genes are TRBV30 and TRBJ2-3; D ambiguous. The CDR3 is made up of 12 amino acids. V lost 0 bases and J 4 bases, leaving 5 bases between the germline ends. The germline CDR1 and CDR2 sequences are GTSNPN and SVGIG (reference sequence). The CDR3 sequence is CAWSVTADTQYF. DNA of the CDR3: TGTGCCTGGAGTGTCACCGCAGATACGCAGTATTTT.

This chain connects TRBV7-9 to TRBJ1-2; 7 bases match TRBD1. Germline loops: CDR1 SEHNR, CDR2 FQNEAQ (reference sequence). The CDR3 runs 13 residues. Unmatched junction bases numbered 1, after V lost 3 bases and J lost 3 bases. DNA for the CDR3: TGTGCCAGCAGCTTGGGACAGCACTATGGCTACACCTTC. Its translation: CASSLGQHYGYTF.

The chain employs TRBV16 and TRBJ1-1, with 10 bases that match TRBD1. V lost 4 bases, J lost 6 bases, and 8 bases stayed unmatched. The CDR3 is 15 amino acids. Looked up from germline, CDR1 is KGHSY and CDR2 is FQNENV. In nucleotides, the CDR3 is TGTGCCAGCAGCCGAACCCGGGACAGGGGCTCTGAAGCTTTCTTT. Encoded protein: CASSRTRDRGSEAFF. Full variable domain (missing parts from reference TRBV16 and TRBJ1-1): GEEVAQTPKHLVRGEGQKAKLYCAPIKGHSYVFWYQQVLKNEFKFLISFQNENVFDETGMPKERFSAKCLPNSPCSLEIQATKLEDSAVYFCASSRTRDRGSEAFFGQGTRLTVV.

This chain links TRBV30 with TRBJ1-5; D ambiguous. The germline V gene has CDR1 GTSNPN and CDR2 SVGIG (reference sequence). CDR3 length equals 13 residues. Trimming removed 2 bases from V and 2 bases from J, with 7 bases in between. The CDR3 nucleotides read TGTGCCTGGAGTCCCGGAGGCAATCAGCCCCAGCATTTT. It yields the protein CAWSPGGNQPQHF.

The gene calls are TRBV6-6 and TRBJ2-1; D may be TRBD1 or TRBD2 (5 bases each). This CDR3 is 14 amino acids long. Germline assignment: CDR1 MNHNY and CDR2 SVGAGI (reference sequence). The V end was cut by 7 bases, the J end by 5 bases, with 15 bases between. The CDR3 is CASTAGAANNEQFF. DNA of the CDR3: TGTGCCAGCACCGCCGGGGCCGCAAACAATGAGCAGTTCTTC.

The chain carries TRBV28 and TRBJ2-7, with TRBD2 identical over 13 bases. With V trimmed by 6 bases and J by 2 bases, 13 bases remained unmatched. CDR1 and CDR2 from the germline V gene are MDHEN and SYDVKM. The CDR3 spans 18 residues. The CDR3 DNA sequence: TGTGCCAGCAGCCGTAAAGCGACTAGCGGGGGGAATACCTACGAGCAGTACTTC. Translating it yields CASSRKATSGGNTYEQYF.

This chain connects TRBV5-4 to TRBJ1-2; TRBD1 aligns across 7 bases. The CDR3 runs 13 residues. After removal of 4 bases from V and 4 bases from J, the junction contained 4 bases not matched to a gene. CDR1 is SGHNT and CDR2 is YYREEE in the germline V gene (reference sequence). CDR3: CASSRGGRYGYTF. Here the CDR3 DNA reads TGTGCCAGCAGCCGAGGGGGCCGCTATGGCTACACCTTC.

CDR3 residues: CASSPPPVGTGELFF. CDR3 DNA sequence: TGTGCCAGCAGTCCCCCCCCGGTGGGGACCGGGGAGCTGTTTTTT. The chain joins TRBV6-5 to TRBJ2-2; D uncertain. This CDR3 has 15 amino acids. The germline V and J ends were trimmed by 5 bases and 5 bases, with 15 bases remaining between them. Germline V lookup: CDR1 MNHEY, CDR2 SVGAGI.

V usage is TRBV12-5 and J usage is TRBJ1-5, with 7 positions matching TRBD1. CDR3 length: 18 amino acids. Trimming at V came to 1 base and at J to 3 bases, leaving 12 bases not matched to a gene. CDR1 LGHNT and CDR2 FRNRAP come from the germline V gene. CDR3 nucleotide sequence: TGTGCTAGTGGTTTGGACACGGCCCGGGACAGAGTCAATCAGCCCCAGCATTTT. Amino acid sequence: CASGLDTARDRVNQPQHF.

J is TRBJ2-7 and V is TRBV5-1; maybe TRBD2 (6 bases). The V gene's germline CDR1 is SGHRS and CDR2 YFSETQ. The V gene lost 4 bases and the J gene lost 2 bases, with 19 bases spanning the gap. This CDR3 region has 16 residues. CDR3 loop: CASSGGGGSQAYEQYF. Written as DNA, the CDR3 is TGCGCCAGCAGCGGGGGAGGAGGCAGCCAAGCCTACGAGCAGTACTTC.

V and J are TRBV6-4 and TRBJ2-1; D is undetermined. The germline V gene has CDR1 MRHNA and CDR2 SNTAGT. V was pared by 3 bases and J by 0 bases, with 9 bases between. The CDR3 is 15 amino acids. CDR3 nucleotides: TGTGCCAGCAGTGATGATGGCAACTCCTACAATGAGCAGTTCTTC. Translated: CASSDDGNSYNEQFF.

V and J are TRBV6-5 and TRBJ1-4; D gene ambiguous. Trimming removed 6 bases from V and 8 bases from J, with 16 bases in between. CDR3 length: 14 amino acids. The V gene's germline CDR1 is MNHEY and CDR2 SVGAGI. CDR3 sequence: CASRKGGQGEKLFF. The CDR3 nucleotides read TGTGCCAGCAGGAAAGGAGGGCAAGGAGAAAAACTGTTTTTT.

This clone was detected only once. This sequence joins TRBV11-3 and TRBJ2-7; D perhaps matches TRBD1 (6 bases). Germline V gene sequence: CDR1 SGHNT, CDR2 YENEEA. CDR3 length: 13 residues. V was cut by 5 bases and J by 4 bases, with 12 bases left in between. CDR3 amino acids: CASSRDTGYEQYF. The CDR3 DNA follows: TGTGCCAGCAGCCGGGACACCGGGTACGAGCAGTACTTC.

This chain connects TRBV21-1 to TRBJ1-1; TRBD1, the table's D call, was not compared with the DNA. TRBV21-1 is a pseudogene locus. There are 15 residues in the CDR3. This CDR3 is CASSAFPDSASGAFF. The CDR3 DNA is TGTGCCAGCAGCGCCTTCCCTGACAGTGCCTCTGGAGCTTTCTTT.

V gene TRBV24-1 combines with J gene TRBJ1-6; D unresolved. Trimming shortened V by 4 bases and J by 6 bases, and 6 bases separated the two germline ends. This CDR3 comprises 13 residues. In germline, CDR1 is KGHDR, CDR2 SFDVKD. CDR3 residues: CATSETPNSPLHF. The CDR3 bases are TGTGCCACCAGTGAAACGCCTAATTCACCCCTCCACTTT.

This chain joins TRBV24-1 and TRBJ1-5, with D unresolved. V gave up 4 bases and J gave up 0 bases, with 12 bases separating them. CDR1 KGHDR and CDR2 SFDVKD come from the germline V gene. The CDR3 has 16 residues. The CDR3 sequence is CATSEGWEGSNQPQHF. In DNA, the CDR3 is TGTGCCACCAGTGAGGGCTGGGAAGGTAGCAATCAGCCCCAGCATTTT.

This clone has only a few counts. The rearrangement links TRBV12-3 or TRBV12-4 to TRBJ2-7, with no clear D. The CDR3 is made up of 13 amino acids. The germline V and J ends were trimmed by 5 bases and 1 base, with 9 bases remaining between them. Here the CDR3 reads CASSVQISYEQYF. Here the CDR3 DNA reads TGTGCCAGCAGTGTTCAGATTTCCTACGAGCAGTACTTC.

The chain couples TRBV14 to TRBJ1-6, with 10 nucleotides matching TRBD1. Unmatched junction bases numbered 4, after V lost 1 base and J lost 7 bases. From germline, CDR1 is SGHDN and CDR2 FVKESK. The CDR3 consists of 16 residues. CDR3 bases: TGTGCCAGCAGCCAAGGGGGACAGGGGACAAATTCACCCCTCCACTTT. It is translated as CASSQGGQGTNSPLHF.

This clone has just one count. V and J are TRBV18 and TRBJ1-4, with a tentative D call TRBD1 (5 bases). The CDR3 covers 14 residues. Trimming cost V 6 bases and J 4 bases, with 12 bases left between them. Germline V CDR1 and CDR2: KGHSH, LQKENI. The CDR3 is CASSTGRGNEKLFF. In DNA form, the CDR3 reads TGTGCCAGCTCGACCGGAAGGGGTAATGAAAAACTGTTTTTT.

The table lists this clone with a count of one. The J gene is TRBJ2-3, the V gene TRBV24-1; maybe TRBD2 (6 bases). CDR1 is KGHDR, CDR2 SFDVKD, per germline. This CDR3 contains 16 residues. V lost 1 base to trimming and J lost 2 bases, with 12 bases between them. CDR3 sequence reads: CATSDFTRGDTDTQYF. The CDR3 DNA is TGTGCCACCAGTGATTTCACGCGGGGTGACACAGATACGCAGTATTTT.

The CDR3 DNA reads TGTGCCAGCAGCATAGGGACTAGCGGGTCAGGTATAGATACGCAGTATTTT. Translating gives CASSIGTSGSGIDTQYF. This sequence joins TRBV7-9 and TRBJ2-3; 12 bases are a match to TRBD2. Trimming cost V 5 bases and J 5 bases; bases outside gene matches: 11. This CDR3 is 17 amino acids long. Germline loops: CDR1 SEHNR, CDR2 FQNEAQ (reference sequence).

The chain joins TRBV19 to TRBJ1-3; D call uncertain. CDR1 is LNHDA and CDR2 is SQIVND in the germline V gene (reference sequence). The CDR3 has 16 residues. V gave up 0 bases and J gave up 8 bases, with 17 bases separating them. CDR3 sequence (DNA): TGTGCCAGTAGTATAGATCTTGTCGGCGCGGCGTACACCATATATTTT. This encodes CASSIDLVGAAYTIYF.

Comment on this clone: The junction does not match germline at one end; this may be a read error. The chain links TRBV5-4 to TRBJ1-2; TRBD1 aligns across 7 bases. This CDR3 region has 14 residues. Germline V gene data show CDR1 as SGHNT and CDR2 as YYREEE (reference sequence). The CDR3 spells CASSLQFRQGSYTF. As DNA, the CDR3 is TGTGCCAGCAGCTTGCAGTTTCGACAGGGTAGCTATACCTTC.

DNA for the CDR3: TGTGCCAGCAGCTTGGAGGGGACCCTTAATGAAAAACTGTTTTTT. This codes for CASSLEGTLNEKLFF. This chain connects TRBV7-9 to TRBJ1-4; a weak D match, TRBD1 (5 bases). The CDR3 covers 15 residues. The V and J ends lost 3 bases and 4 bases respectively, with 12 bases between them. Germline CDR1 and CDR2: SEHNR and FQNEAQ (reference sequence).

The CDR3 region is CASRGFSEQFF. In DNA form, the CDR3 reads TGTGCCAGCAGGGGGTTCTCTGAGCAGTTCTTC. The gene calls are TRBV27 and TRBJ2-1; D remains ambiguous. The CDR3 spans 11 residues. Trimming removed 6 bases from V and 9 bases from J, with 9 bases in between. In germline, CDR1 is MNHEY, CDR2 SMNVEV (reference sequence).

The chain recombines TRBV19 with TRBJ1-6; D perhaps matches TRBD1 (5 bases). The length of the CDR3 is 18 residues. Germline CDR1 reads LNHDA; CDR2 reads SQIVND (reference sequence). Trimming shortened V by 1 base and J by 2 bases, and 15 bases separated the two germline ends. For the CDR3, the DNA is TGTGCCAGTAGTATAGGAGGGGCAGGCACCACCTATAATTCACCCCTCCACTTT. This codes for CASSIGGAGTTYNSPLHF.